This T cell receptor (beta chain) is drawn from a study of T-cell reconstitution after alpha-beta-depleted transplantation in children. Worth noting for this clonotype: Its antigen is unidentified.

General study results and limits: After transplant, high TCRbeta diversity at day 60 in some patients arose from surviving recipient T cells and thymic progenitors. Among T cells one year after transplant, newly produced cells accounted for most counts and diversity. After transplant, at about two months, alpha-beta T cells were reportedly derived from several hundred expanded graft clones.

The CDR3 has 13 amino acids. Germline assignment: CDR1 MNHEY and CDR2 SMNVEV (reference sequence). V lost 5 bases to trimming and J lost 4 bases, with 9 bases between them. Preparation of the TCRbeta library was carried out with unique molecular identifiers. TCRdb independently ran MiXCR on the PCR reads; one entry per CDR3 protein. The sample carries roughly 570,000 distinct CDR3 sequences, 25% to 30% recorded once. Sample: PBMCs, taken before TCRalphabeta/CD19-depleted stem cell transplant. The receptor was derived from a boy younger than two with Wiskott-Aldrich syndrome, due to receive a stem cell transplant. J is TRBJ2-1 and V is TRBV27; D gene uncertain. CDR3 region: CASSARNYNEQFF. The CDR3 DNA reads as TGTGCCAGCAGTGCCCGAAATTACAATGAGCAGTTCTTC.